One and the same sample provided the 27 T cell receptor beta chains below, sequenced in a study of radiation and T cells in renal cell carcinoma. Time point given: blood 2 weeks post-SBRT. The treatment: 15 Gy SBRT to primary tumor, nephrectomy 4 weeks later. TCRdb's copy holds only in-frame clones and misses some; the assay was immunoSEQ multiplex PCR. The top ten clones hold about 30% of a sample with about 49,000 clones, roughly 80% of them seen once. Source: blood, taken from a patient whose treatment included radiotherapy and nephrectomy. All receptors derive from a woman in her seventies with renal cell carcinoma.

The chain recombines TRBV30 with TRBJ2-3; TRBD2 matches at 8 bases. Germline loops: CDR1 GTSNPN, CDR2 SVGIG (reference sequence). Trimming cost V 5 bases and J 3 bases; bases outside gene matches: 4. The CDR3 is 13 residues long. The CDR3 here is CAWDGGGTDTQYF. DNA for the CDR3: TGTGCCTGGGACGGGGGGGGTACAGATACGCAGTATTTT.

The V call is TRBV19, the J call TRBJ1-6; 9 bases match TRBD1. V lost 8 bases and J lost 9; bases outside the gene matches: 5. Germline assignment: CDR1 LNHDA and CDR2 SQIVND (reference sequence). The CDR3 has 13 amino acids. The CDR3: CASGDRVASPLHF. Here the CDR3 DNA reads TGTGCCAGTGGGGACAGGGTTGCTTCACCCCTCCACTTT. Full variable domain (remainder filled in from reference TRBV19 and TRBJ1-6): DGGITQSPKYLFRKEGQNVTLSCEQNLNHDAMYWYRQDPGQGLRLIYYSQIVNDFQKGDIAEGYSVSREKKESFPLTVTSAQKNPTAFYLCASGDRVASPLHFGNGTRLTVT.

V and J are TRBV2 and TRBJ1-1; D gene ambiguous. Trimming cost V 1 base and J 0 bases, with 9 bases left between them. This CDR3 is 15 amino acids long. In germline, CDR1 is SNHLY, CDR2 FYNNEI. CDR3 nucleotide sequence: TGTGCCAGCAGTGAAGTGGCAGGAATGAACACTGAAGCTTTCTTT. It translates to CASSEVAGMNTEAFF. Combining the CDR3 with reference TRBV2 and TRBJ1-1 gives the whole variable domain EPEVTQTPSHQVTQMGQEVILRCVPISNHLYFYWYRQILGQKVEFLVSFYNNEISEKSEIFDDQFSVERPDGSNFTLKIRSTKLEDSAMYFCASSEVAGMNTEAFFGQGTRLTVV.

The count of this clone is one. The rearrangement joins TRBV6-5 to TRBJ2-6; possibly TRBD1 for D (6 bases). The V end lost 2 bases, the J end lost 0 bases, and 8 bases lay between the germline ends. CDR1 is MNHEY and CDR2 is SVGAGI in the germline V gene. This CDR3 region has 16 residues. The CDR3 reads CASSYVGASGANVLTF. For the CDR3, the DNA is TGTGCCAGCAGTTACGTGGGGGCCTCTGGGGCCAACGTCCTGACTTTC.

The V gene is TRBV2, the J gene TRBJ2-7; D is uncertain. The CDR3 spans 13 residues. Germline V gene data show CDR1 as SNHLY and CDR2 as FYNNEI. The V end lost 11 bases, the J end lost 4 bases, and 18 bases lay between the germline ends. The CDR3 sequence is CAASVAPLYEQYF. CDR3 nucleotide sequence: TGTGCCGCCTCAGTTGCCCCCTTATACGAGCAGTACTTC.

V gene TRBV5-1 combines with J gene TRBJ1-1; 7 positions match TRBD1. V gave up 4 bases and J gave up 6 bases; unmatched junction bases: 9. CDR3 length: 14 residues. Germline assignment: CDR1 SGHRS and CDR2 YFSETQ. The CDR3 DNA sequence: TGCGCCAGCAGCGCTTACAGGGGTGAAGCTGAAGCTTTCTTT. Translation: CASSAYRGEAEAFF.

The chain is built from TRBV7-2 and TRBJ2-7, with 15 bases that match TRBD2. J lost 7 bases, V lost 4 bases, and 14 bases had no gene match. This CDR3 region has 18 residues. Per the germline V gene, CDR1 is SGHTA and CDR2 is FQGNSA. CDR3 in amino acids: CASSSPGLAGGPLWEQYF. The DNA of the CDR3 is TGTGCCAGCAGCTCCCCGGGACTAGCGGGGGGCCCTCTTTGGGAGCAGTACTTC.

Worth noting for this clone: Additional DNA sequences in this sample encode the identical CDR3. The rearrangement links TRBV7-2 to TRBJ2-1; D gene unclear. CDR1 SGHTA and CDR2 FQGNSA come from the germline V gene. V was shortened by 1 base and J by 8 bases, with 3 bases between the two germline ends. The CDR3 runs 11 residues. CDR3 loop: CASSLVDEQFF. Written as DNA, the CDR3 is TGTGCCAGCAGCTTAGTGGATGAGCAGTTCTTC.

The rearrangement links TRBV10-2 to TRBJ2-2; 7 bases are shared with TRBD2. Germline trimming cut 3 bases from V and 4 bases from J; bases unmatched to any gene: 8. The CDR3 runs to 16 residues. CDR1 and CDR2 (germline): WSHSY, SAAADI. DNA for the CDR3: TGCGCCAGCAGTGATATCGAGGGAGGGTTCACCGGGGAGCTGTTTTTT. Its protein product is CASSDIEGGFTGELFF.

The V call is TRBV6-1, the J call TRBJ2-1, with TRBD2 matching 9 bases. This CDR3 spans 16 amino acids. V lost 0 bases, J lost 7 bases, and 7 bases stayed unmatched. Germline V gives CDR1 MNHNS, CDR2 SASEGT. The CDR3 loop reads CASSEAMAGGPNEQFF. The CDR3 DNA sequence: TGTGCCAGCAGTGAAGCTATGGCGGGGGGGCCAAATGAGCAGTTCTTC.

This chain connects TRBV10-3 to TRBJ1-1; 7 bases agree with TRBD1. The CDR3 consists of 15 residues. V was pared by 4 bases and J by 0 bases, with 5 bases of the junction left unmatched. From germline, CDR1 is ENHRY and CDR2 SYGVKD. The chain's CDR3 is CAISGLQGVNTEAFF. CDR3 in DNA: TGTGCCATCAGTGGGCTCCAGGGGGTGAACACTGAAGCTTTCTTT.

This clone was seen more than once but under ten times. This chain uses TRBV4-3 with TRBJ2-3, with 7 bases aligning to TRBD2. Germline V gene sequence: CDR1 LGHNA, CDR2 YSLEER. With 1 base clipped from V and 4 bases from J, the junction kept 8 bases outside the gene matches. The CDR3 has 16 residues. Here the CDR3 DNA reads TGCGCCAGCAGCCAAGTCGGGGCGGGAGCGGCAGATACGCAGTATTTT. The encoded protein is CASSQVGAGAADTQYF.

For the CDR3, the DNA is TGTGCCAGCAGTTACGAGAGCGACACCTACGAGCAGTACTTC. Encoded protein: CASSYESDTYEQYF. The chain carries TRBV6-6 and TRBJ2-7, with D unclear. The length of the CDR3 is 14 residues. Trimming removed 2 bases at V and 2 bases at J, with 10 bases between. CDR1 and CDR2 from the germline V gene are MNHNY and SVGAGI (reference sequence).

This clone was observed a few times. The V gene is TRBV4-1, the J gene TRBJ2-1; D gene uncertain. This CDR3 contains 11 residues. Trimming pared 3 bases from V and 6 bases from J, leaving 3 bases between. CDR1 is MGHRA, CDR2 YSYEKL, per germline. CDR3 DNA: TGCGCCAGCAGCCACGGCAATGAGCAGTTCTTC. It specifies CASSHGNEQFF.

The rearrangement joins TRBV19 to TRBJ2-7; either TRBD1 or TRBD2 may supply D (5 bases each). Germline loops: CDR1 LNHDA, CDR2 SQIVND (reference sequence). V lost 3 bases and J 1 base, leaving 10 bases between the germline ends. CDR3 length: 14 residues. The CDR3 loop reads CASSIRDGSYEQYF. The CDR3 DNA reads as TGTGCCAGTAGTATTAGGGACGGATCCTACGAGCAGTACTTC.

The chain employs TRBV7-2 and TRBJ1-2, with TRBD1 matching over 8 bases. Germline CDR1 reads SGHTA; CDR2 reads FQGNSA. Unmatched junction bases numbered 10, after V lost 3 bases and J lost 7 bases. The CDR3 spans 15 residues. CDR3: CASSFNQGAFAGYTF. CDR3 coding DNA: TGTGCCAGCAGCTTTAACCAGGGGGCTTTTGCTGGCTACACCTTC.

A single count supports this clone. V usage is TRBV5-1 and J usage is TRBJ2-6; D unclear. Trimming took 1 base from V and 2 from J, leaving 7 bases between them. CDR1 and CDR2 (germline): SGHRS, YFSETQ. The CDR3 has 15 amino acids. The CDR3 nucleotides are TGCGCCAGCAGCTTGCGGCAGACTGGGGCCAACGTCCTGACTTTC. Translated: CASSLRQTGANVLTF.

The V gene is TRBV11-2, the J gene TRBJ2-1; 11 bases fit TRBD2. Germline-derived CDR1 and CDR2 are SGHAT and FQNNGV. The CDR3 is 16 amino acids. Unmatched junction bases numbered 6, after V lost 0 bases and J lost 8 bases. CDR3 residues: CASSLEVAGGTHEQFF. The CDR3 DNA is TGTGCCAGCAGCTTAGAGGTAGCGGGAGGGACGCATGAGCAGTTCTTC.

Written as DNA, the CDR3 is TGCGCCAGCAGCCAAGATGGACGGGGAGGGTTAGAGACCCAGTACTTC. Translation gives CASSQDGRGGLETQYF. The chain couples TRBV4-1 to TRBJ2-5; 7 positions match TRBD2. The germline gives CDR1 MGHRA, CDR2 YSYEKL. The CDR3 loop spans 16 amino acids. The V gene end was trimmed by 0 bases and the J gene end by 4 bases; junction bases not matched to a gene: 8.

The V and J genes are TRBV7-2 and TRBJ2-1; 11 bases map to TRBD2. CDR3 length equals 14 residues. The germline V gene has CDR1 SGHTA and CDR2 FQGNSA. V was pared by 1 base and J by 9 bases, with 2 bases of the junction left unmatched. The CDR3 sequence: CASSLELAGGEQFF. The CDR3 nucleotides are TGTGCCAGCAGCTTAGAGCTAGCGGGAGGTGAGCAGTTCTTC.

The V call is TRBV5-6, the J call TRBJ1-2; D not resolved. Germline CDR1 SGHDT, CDR2 YYEEEE. The CDR3 totals 15 residues. V was cut by 1 base and J by 6 bases, with 16 bases left in between. The CDR3 coding sequence is TGTGCCAGCAGCTTGAGGAGGGAGGGATTCGATGGCTACACCTTC. Residues: CASSLRREGFDGYTF.

The chain is built from TRBV7-3 and TRBJ2-7, with TRBD2 identical over 8 bases. In germline, CDR1 is SGHTA, CDR2 FQGTGA. V was pared by 1 base and J by 2 bases, with 4 bases of the junction left unmatched. This CDR3 is built from 15 residues. The CDR3: CASSLSGGPPYEQYF. CDR3 DNA: TGTGCCAGCAGCTTAAGCGGGGGGCCACCCTACGAGCAGTACTTC.

The rearrangement joins TRBV5-1 to TRBJ2-1; the D is unclear. CDR1 and CDR2 from the germline V gene are SGHRS and YFSETQ. Trimming took 3 bases from V and 6 from J, leaving 16 bases between them. The CDR3 totals 15 residues. The CDR3 DNA follows: TGCGCCAGCAGCTCGTTCGACGTGGTAGGCAATGAGCAGTTCTTC. The encoded protein is CASSSFDVVGNEQFF.

This rearrangement joins TRBV5-5 to TRBJ2-6, with D perhaps TRBD2 (6 bases). The CDR3 is 15 amino acids. Trimming shortened V by 6 bases and J by 2 bases, and 12 bases separated the two germline ends. Germline assignment: CDR1 SGHKS and CDR2 YYEKEE (reference sequence). Here the CDR3 DNA reads TGTGCCAGCATCAATCCGGGGGCTGGGGCCAACGTCCTGACTTTC. Translation: CASINPGAGANVLTF.

The chain is built from TRBV29-1 and TRBJ1-1, with 7 nucleotides matching TRBD1. The CDR3 spans 12 residues. V gave up 3 bases and J gave up 7 bases; unmatched junction bases: 5. The germline V gene encodes CDR1 SQVTM and CDR2 ANQGSEA. The DNA of the CDR3 is TGCAGCGTTGAGGGAGGGGGCCGTGAAGCTTTCTTT. Translated, it gives CSVEGGGREAFF. The full variable domain, rest sourced from reference TRBV29-1 and TRBJ1-1, is SAVISQKPSRDICQRGTSLTIQCQVDSQVTMMFWYRQQPGQSLTLIATANQGSEATYESGFVIDKFPISRPNLTFSTLTVSNMSPEDSSIYLCSVEGGGREAFFGQGTRLTVV.

The chain carries TRBV6-5 and TRBJ1-2, with 7 bases matching TRBD1. The CDR3 covers 13 residues. The V gene end was trimmed by 2 bases and the J gene end by 7 bases; junction bases not matched to a gene: 4. Germline V gives CDR1 MNHEY, CDR2 SVGAGI. The CDR3 here is CASSYQTGSGYTF. In DNA form, the CDR3 reads TGTGCCAGCAGTTACCAGACAGGGTCTGGCTACACCTTC.

The chain has TRBV5-1 and TRBJ2-7; D unclear. CDR1 and CDR2 from the germline V gene are SGHRS and YFSETQ. V gave up 0 bases and J gave up 5 bases, with 12 bases separating them. The CDR3 runs to 14 residues. CDR3 bases: TGCGCCAGCAGCTTGGAACATACGAACGACGAGCAGTACTTC. Residues: CASSLEHTNDEQYF. Looking up the rest from reference TRBV5-1 and TRBJ2-7 gives the full variable domain: KAGVTQTPRYLIKTRGQQVTLSCSPISGHRSVSWYQQTPGQGLQFLFEYFSETQRNKGNFPGRFSGRQFSNSRSEMNVSTLELGDSALYLCASSLEHTNDEQYFGPGTRLTVT.